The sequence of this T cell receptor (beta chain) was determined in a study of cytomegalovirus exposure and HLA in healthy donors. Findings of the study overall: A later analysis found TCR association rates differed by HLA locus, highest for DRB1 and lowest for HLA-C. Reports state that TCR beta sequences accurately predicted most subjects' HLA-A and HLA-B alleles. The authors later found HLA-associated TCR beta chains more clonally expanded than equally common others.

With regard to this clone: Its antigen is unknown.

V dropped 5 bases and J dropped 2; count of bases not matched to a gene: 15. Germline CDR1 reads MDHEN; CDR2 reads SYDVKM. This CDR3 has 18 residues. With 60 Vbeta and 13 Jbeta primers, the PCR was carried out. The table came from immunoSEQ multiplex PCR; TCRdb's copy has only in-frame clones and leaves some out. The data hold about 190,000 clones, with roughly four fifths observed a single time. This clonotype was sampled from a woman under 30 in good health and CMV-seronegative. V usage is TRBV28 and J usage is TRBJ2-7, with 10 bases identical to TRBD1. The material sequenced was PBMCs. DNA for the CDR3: TGTGCCAGCAGTCCGGGACAGGGGTGGCGGAAGACAGCCTACGAGCAGTACTTC. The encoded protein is CASSPGQGWRKTAYEQYF.